A single sample is the source of the 32 T cell receptor beta chains below, sequenced in a study of beta chain features in type 1 diabetes listed by TCRdb under 2018. The investigation overall reported the following: Type 1 diabetes patients showed a moderate but significant shortening of TCRB CDR3 length in all four CD4+ subsets.

These receptors lack a known antigen. Library construction relied on the immunoSEQ multiplex PCR assay. The entire amount of isolated RNA was reverse transcribed using the High Capacity cDNA Reverse Transcription Kit, so the sequenced TCRB transcripts were expressed ones. TCRdb limited this immuneACCESS table to in-frame rearrangements with V and J called. A share of clones is missing; checked studies link under half to unresolved V genes, and the rest is unexplained. Recorded for this sample are hundreds of thousands of clones; more than 13% of them occurred a single time. Of the sample, 0.035% to 0.04% is held by the ten largest clones. The sequenced sample was naive CD4+ T cells from blood. What this sample's cell subset or site label stands for: true naive CD4+ T cells. These receptors originate from a man between 18 and 29 years old with type 1 diabetes.

The chain joins TRBV9 to TRBJ1-2; a possible D gene is TRBD1 (5 bases). The length of the CDR3 is 14 residues. Germline V gives CDR1 SGDLS, CDR2 YYNGEE. Trimming cost V 0 bases and J 0 bases, with 6 bases left between them. CDR3 region: CASSVEGANYGYTF. CDR3 coding DNA: TGTGCCAGCAGCGTAGAAGGGGCTAACTATGGCTACACCTTC.

The rearrangement uses TRBV6-5 and TRBJ1-4; no definite D call. Germline V gene sequence: CDR1 MNHEY, CDR2 SVGAGI. V shed 7 bases and J shed 0 bases, with 9 bases lying between them. The length of the CDR3 is 14 residues. The CDR3 region has the DNA TGTGCCAGCACCTCGGGGTCAACTAATGAAAAACTGTTTTTT. Translated, it gives CASTSGSTNEKLFF.

This chain connects TRBV30 to TRBJ1-5, with 10 positions matching TRBD1. Germline trimming cut 2 bases from V and 7 bases from J; bases unmatched to any gene: 5. CDR1 and CDR2 (germline): GTSNPN, SVGIG (reference sequence). CDR3 size: 14 residues. The CDR3, as DNA: TGTGCCTGGAGTCTCGGACAGGGGGACCAGCCCCAGCATTTT. As protein: CAWSLGQGDQPQHF.

This clone was counted between two and nine times. The V and J genes are TRBV5-1 and TRBJ2-3; TRBD2 agrees at 8 bases. J gave up 3 bases and V 1 base, and 4 bases lay outside the gene matches. This CDR3 comprises 15 residues. Germline V gives CDR1 SGHRS, CDR2 YFSETQ. CDR3 sequence: CASSLNSGITDTQYF. In DNA, the CDR3 is TGCGCCAGCAGCTTGAATAGCGGGATTACAGATACGCAGTATTTT.

The chain is built from TRBV4-1 and TRBJ1-1; tentatively, D is TRBD1 (6 bases). The CDR3 totals 13 residues. The germline V gene encodes CDR1 MGHRA and CDR2 YSYEKL. Trimming shortened V by 5 bases and J by 4 bases, and 11 bases separated the two germline ends. The CDR3 is CASSSWGATEAFF. The CDR3 coding sequence is TGCGCCAGCAGCTCGTGGGGGGCCACTGAAGCTTTCTTT.

The chain employs TRBV30 and TRBJ1-1; weak D call: TRBD1 (6 bases). The CDR3 has 14 amino acids. CDR1 and CDR2 from the germline V gene are GTSNPN and SVGIG (reference sequence). Trimming cost V 3 bases and J 2 bases, with 13 bases left between them. The CDR3 is CAWRDRTLNTEAFF. CDR3 sequence (DNA): TGTGCCTGGAGAGACAGGACCTTAAACACTGAAGCTTTCTTT.

This chain uses TRBV6-5 with TRBJ1-5; maybe TRBD1 (5 bases). This CDR3 has 13 amino acids. Trimming pared 4 bases from V and 9 bases from J, leaving 13 bases between. Per the germline V gene, CDR1 is MNHEY and CDR2 is SVGAGI. The chain's CDR3 is CASSWSGESPQHF. CDR3 nucleotide sequence: TGTGCCAGCAGTTGGTCGGGGGAGTCGCCCCAGCATTTT.

This clone turned up a few times. This chain uses TRBV25-1 with TRBJ2-2, with D maybe TRBD1 (6 bases). Trimming cost V 4 bases and J 5 bases, with 8 bases left between them. Per germline, CDR1 MGHDK and CDR2 SYGVNS. There are 13 residues in the CDR3. The CDR3 coding sequence is TGTGCCAGCAGTGGAACAGGGACCGGGGAGCTGTTTTTT. Protein: CASSGTGTGELFF.

The chain has TRBV5-4 and TRBJ2-5; the match to TRBD2 covers 7 bases. CDR3 size: 15 residues. After removal of 0 bases from V and 0 bases from J, the junction contained 2 bases not matched to a gene. Germline V gene sequence: CDR1 SGHNT, CDR2 YYREEE (reference sequence). The CDR3 sequence: CASSLAGGYQETQYF. In DNA form, the CDR3 reads TGTGCCAGCAGCTTGGCGGGGGGTTACCAAGAGACCCAGTACTTC.

This chain connects TRBV28 to TRBJ2-3, with D tentatively TRBD1 or TRBD2 (6 bases each). Per germline, CDR1 MDHEN and CDR2 SYDVKM. The CDR3 sequence is 16 residues long. V gave up 5 bases and J gave up 2 bases, with 17 bases separating them. CDR3 sequence: CASSQKTGGDTDTQYF. CDR3 coding DNA: TGTGCCAGCAGTCAGAAGACAGGAGGGGACACAGATACGCAGTATTTT.

With respect to this clone: One end of the junction varies from germline; a read error may be responsible. The rearrangement uses TRBV7-7 and TRBJ2-5; a possible D gene is TRBD2 (6 bases). This CDR3 spans 14 amino acids. The germline gives CDR1 SSHAT, CDR2 FNYEAQ (reference sequence). CDR3 nucleotide sequence: TGTGCTAGCAGCTTAATCGGGGGCCAAGAGACCCAGTACTTC. Protein sequence: CASSLIGGQETQYF.

This rearrangement joins TRBV20-1 to TRBJ1-1; D is undetermined. Per the germline V gene, CDR1 is DFQATT and CDR2 is SNEGSKA (reference sequence). This CDR3 region has 11 residues. Trimming removed 4 bases from V and 4 bases from J, with 7 bases in between. CDR3 loop: CSAKKGTEAFF. The CDR3 DNA sequence: TGCAGTGCTAAGAAGGGCACTGAAGCTTTCTTT.

This clone was seen a few times. This chain uses TRBV6-1 with TRBJ1-5, with D perhaps TRBD1 (6 bases). The CDR3 runs to 15 residues. The V and J ends lost 4 bases and 5 bases respectively, with 15 bases between them. Germline assignment: CDR1 MNHNS and CDR2 SASEGT. The CDR3 coding sequence is TGTGCCAGCAGTGGAGGACAGAACTCATATCAGCCCCAGCATTTT. Translated: CASSGGQNSYQPQHF.

This clone appeared a few times. V usage is TRBV9 and J usage is TRBJ2-2; perhaps D is TRBD1 or TRBD2 (5 bases each). The CDR3 extends over 14 amino acids. Germline V CDR1 and CDR2: SGDLS, YYNGEE. Trimming cost V 7 bases and J 5 bases, with 15 bases left between them. The DNA of the CDR3 is TGTGCCAGCGGGACCCTTTATGATACCGGGGAGCTGTTTTTT. Residues: CASGTLYDTGELFF.

The chain links TRBV30 to TRBJ2-1; a possible D gene is TRBD2 (7 bases). Trimming stripped 4 bases from V and 6 bases from J, with 13 bases between. The germline V gene has CDR1 GTSNPN and CDR2 SVGIG (reference sequence). This CDR3 has 13 amino acids. The CDR3 sequence: CAWTRGGLNEQFF. Written as DNA, the CDR3 is TGTGCCTGGACGAGGGGGGGCCTCAATGAGCAGTTCTTC.

In its sample, this clone was seen a few times. V usage is TRBV5-1 and J usage is TRBJ2-2, with D possibly matching TRBD1 (6 bases). Trimming cost V 4 bases and J 0 bases, with 13 bases left between them. The CDR3 consists of 16 residues. Germline-derived CDR1 and CDR2 are SGHRS and YFSETQ. The CDR3, as DNA: TGCGCCAGCAGCCCCTCGGACAGTTCGAACACCGGGGAGCTGTTTTTT. Translated: CASSPSDSSNTGELFF.

DNA of the CDR3: TGCGCCAGCAGCGAGGACCTTCTCTCCTACGAGCAGTACTTC. Translated: CASSEDLLSYEQYF. The chain links TRBV5-1 to TRBJ2-7; D ambiguous. Per germline, CDR1 SGHRS and CDR2 YFSETQ. Trimming left V 4 bases short and J 0 bases short, with 11 bases between. The CDR3 consists of 14 residues. Looking up the rest from reference TRBV5-1 and TRBJ2-7 gives the full variable domain: KAGVTQTPRYLIKTRGQQVTLSCSPISGHRSVSWYQQTPGQGLQFLFEYFSETQRNKGNFPGRFSGRQFSNSRSEMNVSTLELGDSALYLCASSEDLLSYEQYFGPGTRLTVT.

As to this clone: The sample has other DNA sequences that encode this CDR3 too. The rearrangement uses TRBV29-1 and TRBJ1-5; 7 nucleotides match TRBD1. The germline V gene encodes CDR1 SQVTM and CDR2 ANQGSEA. Losses at the gene ends were 1 base for V and 5 bases for J; bases not matched to a gene: 2. CDR3 length: 13 amino acids. CDR3 coding DNA: TGCAGCGTTGAAGGACAGGGCGATCAGCCCCAGCATTTT. Its protein is CSVEGQGDQPQHF. The full variable domain, its missing parts supplied by reference TRBV29-1 and TRBJ1-5, is SAVISQKPSRDICQRGTSLTIQCQVDSQVTMMFWYRQQPGQSLTLIATANQGSEATYESGFVIDKFPISRPNLTFSTLTVSNMSPEDSSIYLCSVEGQGDQPQHFGDGTRLSIL.

This clone was seen only a few times. The chain is built from TRBV20-1 and TRBJ1-4; D gene uncertain. V was pared by 3 bases and J by 12 bases, with 11 bases between. Germline CDR1 DFQATT, CDR2 SNEGSKA (reference sequence). The CDR3 is 11 residues long. CDR3 residues: CSASAKLQLFF. The CDR3 nucleotides read TGCAGTGCTAGTGCCAAGCTCCAACTGTTTTTT.

This clone has more than one count but fewer than ten. The genes are TRBV7-2 and TRBJ2-1, with D possibly TRBD2 on 5 matching bases. The CDR3 has 16 amino acids. Germline CDR1 is SGHTA and CDR2 is FQGNSA. With 7 bases removed from V and 2 bases from J, the gap between germline ends came to 18 bases. The CDR3 sequence is CASTFRDFVAYNEQFF. The CDR3 nucleotides are TGTGCCAGCACTTTCCGGGATTTCGTGGCCTACAATGAGCAGTTCTTC.

This clone was observed a handful of times. The CDR3 DNA reads as TGTGCCAGCAGCTTCCCCGGGAAAGCGGGGAAAACCTCCTACAATGAGCAGTTCTTC. Protein: CASSFPGKAGKTSYNEQFF. The chain has TRBV7-2 and TRBJ2-1; 7 nucleotides match TRBD2. Looked up from germline, CDR1 is SGHTA and CDR2 is FQGNSA. This CDR3 contains 19 residues. J gave up 0 bases and V 3 bases, and 14 bases lay outside the gene matches.

This clone was seen more than once but under ten times. The rearrangement joins TRBV29-1 to TRBJ1-1; D is unclear. Germline CDR1 SQVTM, CDR2 ANQGSEA. The CDR3 is made up of 14 amino acids. Trimming removed 5 bases at V and 8 bases at J, with 21 bases between. The CDR3 DNA sequence: TGCAGCGTTTATTTGAAGTACCCTCCGATGGAAGCTTTCTTT. This gives the protein CSVYLKYPPMEAFF.

This chain uses TRBV4-1 with TRBJ1-3, with unresolved D. The V end was cut by 0 bases, the J end by 5 bases, with 5 bases between. Germline CDR1 MGHRA, CDR2 YSYEKL. The CDR3 consists of 13 residues. CDR3 nucleotides: TGCGCCAGCAGCCAAGATGGGAGAAACACCATATATTTT. This gives the protein CASSQDGRNTIYF.

Only a few counts were recorded for this clone. Other DNA sequences from this sample encode an identical CDR3 as well. The J gene is TRBJ2-1, the V gene TRBV10-3; tentative D call: TRBD2 (6 bases). Trimming removed 0 bases at V and 4 bases at J, with 7 bases between. Per germline, CDR1 ENHRY and CDR2 SYGVKD. The CDR3 is 14 amino acids. Here the CDR3 DNA reads TGTGCCATCAGTGAGTCGGGACTGTACAATGAGCAGTTCTTC. Its translation is CAISESGLYNEQFF.

V gene TRBV29-1 combines with J gene TRBJ1-2, with D possibly being TRBD1 (6 bases). Trimming left V 7 bases short and J 5 bases short, with 17 bases between. Germline V gene data show CDR1 as SQVTM and CDR2 as ANQGSEA. This CDR3 spans 13 amino acids. In DNA, the CDR3 is TGCAGCGCCCATGGACAGCCTTTGTATGGCTACACCTTC. Translation gives CSAHGQPLYGYTF.

This clone came up a few times. V usage is TRBV30 and J usage is TRBJ1-2; no clear D. CDR3 length equals 12 residues. The ends were cut back, 1 base at V and 6 bases at J, with 9 bases in the middle. CDR1 is GTSNPN and CDR2 is SVGIG in the germline V gene (reference sequence). CDR3 DNA: TGTGCCTGGAGTGCGGCGGGAGATGGCTACACCTTC. Its translation: CAWSAAGDGYTF. Based on the CDR3 plus reference TRBV30 and TRBJ1-2, the full variable domain is SQTIHQWPATLVQPVGSPLSLECTVEGTSNPNLYWYRQAAGRGLQLLFYSVGIGQISSEVPQNLSASRPQDRQFILSSKKLLLSDSGFYLCAWSAAGDGYTFGSGTRLTVV.

This chain connects TRBV11-2 to TRBJ2-7; D perhaps matches TRBD1 (6 bases). Germline CDR1 and CDR2: SGHAT and FQNNGV. The CDR3 loop spans 14 amino acids. The V gene lost 5 bases and the J gene lost 5 bases, with 16 bases spanning the gap. CDR3 bases: TGTGCCAGCAGCCTTGGGACAAGGCTAAACGAGCAGTACTTC. Translating it yields CASSLGTRLNEQYF.

This clone turned up a few times. The chain couples TRBV11-2 to TRBJ2-1, with unresolved D. Germline V lookup: CDR1 SGHAT, CDR2 FQNNGV. With 3 bases removed from V and 8 bases from J, the gap between germline ends came to 14 bases. The length of the CDR3 is 14 residues. The CDR3 sequence is CASSFVTPIDEQFF. Here the CDR3 DNA reads TGTGCCAGCAGCTTTGTGACACCGATCGATGAGCAGTTCTTC.

In its sample, this clone was seen a few times. V is TRBV21-1 and J is TRBJ2-5; the table's D call, TRBD1, has no DNA check behind it. TRBV21-1 is shown as a pseudogene. CDR3 length: 9 amino acids. CDR3 amino acids: CASRDRGHF. In nucleotides, the CDR3 is TGTGCCAGCCGGGACAGGGGGCACTTC.

Worth noting for this clone: One junction end does not reproduce the germline sequence, and a read error may be involved. The chain links TRBV15 to TRBJ1-1; no clear D. CDR1 is LNHNV, CDR2 YYDKDF, per germline (reference sequence). The CDR3 totals 17 residues. This chain's CDR3 is CAASRVIRRGVNTEAFF. In DNA form, the CDR3 reads TGTGCCGCCAGCAGAGTAATTCGGCGCGGCGTGAACACTGAAGCTTTCTTT.

The rearrangement joins TRBV30 to TRBJ1-2, with TRBD1 identical over 10 bases. Germline V CDR1 and CDR2: GTSNPN, SVGIG (reference sequence). V shed 4 bases, J shed 8 bases, and the junction held 7 bases outside the gene matches. The CDR3 is 13 amino acids. CDR3 sequence (DNA): TGTGCCTGGACACCGGGACAGGGGCAAGGCTACACCTTC. Its protein product is CAWTPGQGQGYTF.

V is TRBV9 and J is TRBJ1-1, with D possibly being TRBD1 (6 bases). CDR1 is SGDLS, CDR2 YYNGEE, per germline. The germline V and J ends were trimmed by 4 bases and 5 bases, with 9 bases remaining between them. The CDR3 extends over 12 amino acids. CDR3 loop: CASSPTGTEAFF. The CDR3 nucleotides are TGTGCCAGCAGCCCCACAGGGACTGAAGCTTTCTTT.